This TCR beta chain is drawn from a study of blood T cell repertoires in COVID-19. Some clones are missing from TCRdb's copy, which holds only in-frame ones; the method was immunoSEQ multiplex PCR. The sample has about 99,000 clones, roughly 84% seen once; the top ten hold just under 2%. The V end was cut by 5 bases, the J end by 7 bases, with 15 bases between. CDR3 size: 14 residues. The germline CDR1 and CDR2 sequences are LNHDA and SQIVND (reference sequence). This clone appeared a few times. The chain carries TRBV19 and TRBJ1-5, with a tentative D call TRBD1 (5 bases). Sequencing was done on a sample of peripheral blood. This clonotype originated in a man aged 65 to 85 with active or convalescent COVID-19. CDR3 sequence: CASSVTGVRQPQHF. As DNA, the CDR3 is TGTGCCAGTAGTGTAACAGGAGTCCGACAGCCCCAGCATTTT. Using reference TRBV19 and TRBJ1-5 for the parts outside the CDR3, the full variable domain is DGGITQSPKYLFRKEGQNVTLSCEQNLNHDAMYWYRQDPGQGLRLIYYSQIVNDFQKGDIAEGYSVSREKKESFPLTVTSAQKNPTAFYLCASSVTGVRQPQHFGDGTRLSIL.